In its sample, the clone carrying this TCR beta chain was seen once. The source of the sample is a study of blood T cell repertoires in COVID-19. Per germline, CDR1 KGHSH and CDR2 LQKENI. This CDR3 is 13 amino acids long. V was trimmed by 5 bases and J by 9 bases, leaving 13 bases between them. Data came from immunoSEQ multiplex PCR; TCRdb stores just in-frame clones and leaves some out. This table has 70,000 to 85,000 clones, around 90% appearing once. This sequence originates from a woman in her forties or fifties with active or convalescent COVID-19. The genes are TRBV18 and TRBJ2-2, with D tentatively TRBD1 (6 bases). The sample was peripheral blood. As DNA, the CDR3 is TGTGCCAGCTCATCCGACAGGAATAGGGAGCTGTTTTTT. Residues: CASSSDRNRELFF.